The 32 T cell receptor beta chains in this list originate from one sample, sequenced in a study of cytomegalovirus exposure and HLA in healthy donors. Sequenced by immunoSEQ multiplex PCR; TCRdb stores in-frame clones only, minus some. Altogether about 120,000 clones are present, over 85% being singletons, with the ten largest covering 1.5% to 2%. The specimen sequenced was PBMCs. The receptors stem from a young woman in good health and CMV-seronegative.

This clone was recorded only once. The CDR3, as DNA: TGTGCCAGCAGCTTGGAGGGGGCTCCCTCCTACAATGAGCAGTTCTTC. Translation: CASSLEGAPSYNEQFF. The chain uses TRBV7-3 and TRBJ2-1; D is possibly TRBD1 (7 bases). The CDR3 runs 16 residues. Per germline, CDR1 SGHTA and CDR2 FQGTGA. V lost 3 bases and J 0 bases, leaving 12 bases between the germline ends.

CDR3: CASSHRSGGGTDTQYF. The CDR3 nucleotides read TGTGCCAGCAGCCATAGAAGCGGGGGGGGTACAGATACGCAGTATTTT. J is TRBJ2-3 and V is TRBV4-2; 10 nucleotides match TRBD2. CDR1 LGHNA and CDR2 YNFKEQ come from the germline V gene. The CDR3 spans 16 residues. J was trimmed by 3 bases and V by 3 bases; bases with no gene match: 6.

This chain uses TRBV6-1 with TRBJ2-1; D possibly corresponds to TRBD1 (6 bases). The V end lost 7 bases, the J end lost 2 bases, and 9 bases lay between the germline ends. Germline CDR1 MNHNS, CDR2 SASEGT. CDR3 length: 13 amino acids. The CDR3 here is CASIQGTYNEQFF. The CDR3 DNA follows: TGTGCCAGCATTCAGGGGACCTACAATGAGCAGTTCTTC.

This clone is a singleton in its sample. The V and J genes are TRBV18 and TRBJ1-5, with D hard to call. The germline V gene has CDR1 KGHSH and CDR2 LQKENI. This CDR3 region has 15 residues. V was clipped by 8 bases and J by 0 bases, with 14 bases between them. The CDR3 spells CASKSSQDSNQPQHF. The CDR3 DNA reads TGTGCCAGCAAATCAAGCCAAGATAGCAATCAGCCCCAGCATTTT.

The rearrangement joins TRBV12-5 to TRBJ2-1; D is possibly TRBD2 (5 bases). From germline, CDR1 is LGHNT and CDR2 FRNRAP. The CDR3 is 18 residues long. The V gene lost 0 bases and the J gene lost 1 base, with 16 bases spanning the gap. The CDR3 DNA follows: TGTGCTAGTGGTTTGGTATATATTGGCGGGCCTTCCTACAATGAGCAGTTCTTC. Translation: CASGLVYIGGPSYNEQFF.

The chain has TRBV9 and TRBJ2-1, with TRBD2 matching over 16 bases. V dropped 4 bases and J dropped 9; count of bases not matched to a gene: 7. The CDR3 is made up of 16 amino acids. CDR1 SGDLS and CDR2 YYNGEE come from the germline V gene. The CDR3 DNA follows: TGTGCCAGCAGCTTTTCCGGGACTAGCGGGGGGGTTGAGCAGTTCTTC. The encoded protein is CASSFSGTSGGVEQFF.

In DNA, the CDR3 is TGTGCCAGCAGTGACCGTAGGAGGTACTACGAGCAGTACTTC. It is translated as CASSDRRRYYEQYF. This chain connects TRBV6-4 to TRBJ2-7, with D possibly TRBD2 on 5 matching bases. The CDR3 length is 14 residues. CDR1 is MRHNA, CDR2 SNTAGT, per germline. Trimming removed 2 bases from V and 3 bases from J, with 11 bases in between.

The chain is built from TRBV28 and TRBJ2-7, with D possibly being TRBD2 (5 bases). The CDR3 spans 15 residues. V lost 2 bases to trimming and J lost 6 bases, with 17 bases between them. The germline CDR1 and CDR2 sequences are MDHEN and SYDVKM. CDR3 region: CASSLGGGRGGEQYF. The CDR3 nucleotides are TGTGCCAGCAGTTTAGGAGGTGGGAGAGGTGGCGAGCAGTACTTC.

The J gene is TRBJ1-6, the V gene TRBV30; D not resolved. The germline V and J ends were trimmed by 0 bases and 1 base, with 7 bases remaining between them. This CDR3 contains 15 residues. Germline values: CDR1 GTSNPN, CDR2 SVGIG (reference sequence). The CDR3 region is CAWSVSESYNSPLHF. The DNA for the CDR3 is TGTGCCTGGAGTGTATCAGAATCCTATAATTCACCCCTCCACTTT. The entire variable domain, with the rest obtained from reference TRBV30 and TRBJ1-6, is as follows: SQTIHQWPATLVQPVGSPLSLECTVEGTSNPNLYWYRQAAGRGLQLLFYSVGIGQISSEVPQNLSASRPQDRQFILSSKKLLLSDSGFYLCAWSVSESYNSPLHFGNGTRLTVT.

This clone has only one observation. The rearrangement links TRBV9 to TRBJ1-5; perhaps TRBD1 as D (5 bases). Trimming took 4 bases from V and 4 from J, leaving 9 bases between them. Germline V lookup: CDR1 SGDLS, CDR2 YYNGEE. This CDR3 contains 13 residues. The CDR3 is CASSRGGNQPQHF. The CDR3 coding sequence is TGTGCCAGCAGCAGGGGAGGGAATCAGCCCCAGCATTTT.

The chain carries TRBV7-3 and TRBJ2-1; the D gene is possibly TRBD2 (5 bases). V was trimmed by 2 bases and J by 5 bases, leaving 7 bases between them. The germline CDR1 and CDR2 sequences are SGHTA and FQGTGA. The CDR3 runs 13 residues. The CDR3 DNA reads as TGTGCCAGCAGCTTATCTAGCCACAATGAGCAGTTCTTC. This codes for CASSLSSHNEQFF. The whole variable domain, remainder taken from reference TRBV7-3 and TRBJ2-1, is GAGVSQTPSNKVTEKGKYVELRCDPISGHTALYWYRQSLGQGPEFLIYFQGTGAADDSGLPNDRFFAVRPEGSVSTLKIQRTERGDSAVYLCASSLSSHNEQFFGPGTRLTVL.

CDR3: CASSSDRGHSYEQYF. CDR3 nucleotide sequence: TGTGCCAGCAGCTCGGACAGGGGGCACTCCTACGAGCAGTACTTC. This sequence joins TRBV5-4 and TRBJ2-7; TRBD1 matches at 11 bases. Germline CDR1 reads SGHNT; CDR2 reads YYREEE (reference sequence). J lost 0 bases, V lost 3 bases, and 2 bases had no gene match. This CDR3 contains 15 residues.

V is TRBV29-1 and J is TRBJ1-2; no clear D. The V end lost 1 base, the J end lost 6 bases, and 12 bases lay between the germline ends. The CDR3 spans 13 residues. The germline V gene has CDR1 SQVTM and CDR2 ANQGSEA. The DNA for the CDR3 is TGCAGCGTTGAAGTGCCACTGGTAAATGGCTACACCTTC. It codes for CSVEVPLVNGYTF.

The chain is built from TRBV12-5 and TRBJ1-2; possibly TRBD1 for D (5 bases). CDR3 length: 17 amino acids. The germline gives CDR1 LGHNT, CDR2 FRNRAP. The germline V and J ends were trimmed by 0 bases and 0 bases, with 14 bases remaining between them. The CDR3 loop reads CASGLVLSAGPNYGYTF. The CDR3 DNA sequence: TGTGCTAGTGGTTTGGTACTCTCCGCAGGGCCTAACTATGGCTACACCTTC.

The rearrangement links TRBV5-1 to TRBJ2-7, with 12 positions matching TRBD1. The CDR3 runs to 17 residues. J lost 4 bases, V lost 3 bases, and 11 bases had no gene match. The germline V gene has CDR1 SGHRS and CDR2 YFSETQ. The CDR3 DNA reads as TGCGCCAGCAGCTACCGGGACAGGGGGCACGGTCGATACGAGCAGTACTTC. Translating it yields CASSYRDRGHGRYEQYF.

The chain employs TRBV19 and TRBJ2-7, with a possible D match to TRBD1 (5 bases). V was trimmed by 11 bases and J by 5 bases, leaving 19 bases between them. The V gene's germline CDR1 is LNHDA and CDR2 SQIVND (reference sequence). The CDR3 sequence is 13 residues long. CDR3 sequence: CAQGQGIIHEQYF. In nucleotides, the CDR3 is TGTGCCCAGGGCCAGGGCATAATCCACGAGCAGTACTTC.

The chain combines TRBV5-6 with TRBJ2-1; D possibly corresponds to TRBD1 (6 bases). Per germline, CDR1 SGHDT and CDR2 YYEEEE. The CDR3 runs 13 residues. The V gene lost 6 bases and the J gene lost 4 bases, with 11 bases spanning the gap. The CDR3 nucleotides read TGTGCCAGCACTCCACAGGGTTACAATGAGCAGTTCTTC. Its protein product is CASTPQGYNEQFF.

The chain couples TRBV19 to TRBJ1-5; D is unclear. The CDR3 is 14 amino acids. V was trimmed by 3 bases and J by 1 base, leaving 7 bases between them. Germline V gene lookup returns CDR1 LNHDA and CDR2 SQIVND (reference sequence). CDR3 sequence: CASSIRVSNQPQHF. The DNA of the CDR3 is TGTGCCAGTAGTATTCGTGTGAGCAATCAGCCCCAGCATTTT.

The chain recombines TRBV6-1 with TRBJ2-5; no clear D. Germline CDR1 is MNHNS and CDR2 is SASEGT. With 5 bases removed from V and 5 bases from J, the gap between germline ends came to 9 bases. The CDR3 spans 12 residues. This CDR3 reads CASSIFGETQYF. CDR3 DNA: TGTGCCAGCAGTATCTTCGGGGAGACCCAGTACTTC.

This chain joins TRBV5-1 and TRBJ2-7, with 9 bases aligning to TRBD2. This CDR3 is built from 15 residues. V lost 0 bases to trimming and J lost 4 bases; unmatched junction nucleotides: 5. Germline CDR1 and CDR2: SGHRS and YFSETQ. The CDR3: CASSLVALAGYEQYF. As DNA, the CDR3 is TGCGCCAGCAGCTTGGTAGCCCTAGCGGGGTACGAGCAGTACTTC.

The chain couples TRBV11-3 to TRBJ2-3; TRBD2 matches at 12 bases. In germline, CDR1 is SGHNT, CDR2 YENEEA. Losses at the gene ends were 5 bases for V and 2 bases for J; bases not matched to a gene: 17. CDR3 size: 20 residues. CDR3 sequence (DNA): TGTGCCAGCAGCACCATCGGGCTAGCGGGAGGGGGCCCCTACACAGATACGCAGTATTTT. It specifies CASSTIGLAGGGPYTDTQYF.

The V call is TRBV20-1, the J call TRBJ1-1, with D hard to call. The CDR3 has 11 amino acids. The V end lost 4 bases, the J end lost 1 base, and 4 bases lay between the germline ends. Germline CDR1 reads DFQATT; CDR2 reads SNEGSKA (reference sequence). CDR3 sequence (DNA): TGCAGTGCTACAGGGAACACTGAAGCTTTCTTT. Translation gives CSATGNTEAFF.

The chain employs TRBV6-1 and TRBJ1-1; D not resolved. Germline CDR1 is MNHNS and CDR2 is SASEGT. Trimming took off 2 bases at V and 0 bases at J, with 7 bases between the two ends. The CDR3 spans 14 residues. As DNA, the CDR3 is TGTGCCAGCAGTGAACAGGTTATGAACACTGAAGCTTTCTTT. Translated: CASSEQVMNTEAFF.

The CDR3 DNA sequence: TGCGCCAGCAGCTTTAAGGGGACCGGGGAGCTGTTTTTT. Encoded protein: CASSFKGTGELFF. The J gene is TRBJ2-2, the V gene TRBV5-1; TRBD1 is a possible D gene (5 bases). Germline V gene data show CDR1 as SGHRS and CDR2 as YFSETQ. The V gene lost 2 bases and the J gene lost 5 bases, with 7 bases spanning the gap. The CDR3 sequence is 13 residues long.

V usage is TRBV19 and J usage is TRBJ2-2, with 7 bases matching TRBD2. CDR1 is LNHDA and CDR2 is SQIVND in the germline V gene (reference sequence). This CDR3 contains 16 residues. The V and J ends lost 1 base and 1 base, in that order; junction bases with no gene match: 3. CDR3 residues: CASSIGLAENTGELFF. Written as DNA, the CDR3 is TGTGCCAGTAGTATAGGGCTAGCGGAGAACACCGGGGAGCTGTTTTTT.

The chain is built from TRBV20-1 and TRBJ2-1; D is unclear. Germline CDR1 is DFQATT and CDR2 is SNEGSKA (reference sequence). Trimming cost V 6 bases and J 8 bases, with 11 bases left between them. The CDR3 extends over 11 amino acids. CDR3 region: CSASRTHEQFF. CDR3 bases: TGCAGTGCGTCGCGAACGCATGAGCAGTTCTTC.

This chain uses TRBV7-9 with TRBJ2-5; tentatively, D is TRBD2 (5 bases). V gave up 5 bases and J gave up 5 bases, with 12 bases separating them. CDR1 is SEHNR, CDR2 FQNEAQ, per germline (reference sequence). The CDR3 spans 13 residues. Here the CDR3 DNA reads TGTGCCAGCAGCGAGGGATTTCGGGAGACCCAGTACTTC. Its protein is CASSEGFRETQYF.

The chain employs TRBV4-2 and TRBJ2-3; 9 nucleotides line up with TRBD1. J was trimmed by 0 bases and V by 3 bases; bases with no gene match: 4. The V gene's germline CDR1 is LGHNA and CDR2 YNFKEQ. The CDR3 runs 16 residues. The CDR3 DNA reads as TGTGCCAGCAGCCAGCGACAGGGGGGTAGCACAGATACGCAGTATTTT. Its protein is CASSQRQGGSTDTQYF.

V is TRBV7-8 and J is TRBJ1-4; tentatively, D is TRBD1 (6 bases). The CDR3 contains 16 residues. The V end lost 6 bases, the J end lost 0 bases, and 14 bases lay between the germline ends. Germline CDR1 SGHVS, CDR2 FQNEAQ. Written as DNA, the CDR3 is TGTGCCAGCAGTTGGGGGGGGCGTACAACTAATGAAAAACTGTTTTTT. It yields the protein CASSWGGRTTNEKLFF.

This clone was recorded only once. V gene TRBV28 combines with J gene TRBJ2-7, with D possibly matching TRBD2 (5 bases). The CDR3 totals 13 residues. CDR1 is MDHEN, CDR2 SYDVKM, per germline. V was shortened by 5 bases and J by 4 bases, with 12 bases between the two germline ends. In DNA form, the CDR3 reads TGTGCCAGCAGTCTACGTTCGGGGTACGAGCAGTACTTC. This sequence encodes CASSLRSGYEQYF.

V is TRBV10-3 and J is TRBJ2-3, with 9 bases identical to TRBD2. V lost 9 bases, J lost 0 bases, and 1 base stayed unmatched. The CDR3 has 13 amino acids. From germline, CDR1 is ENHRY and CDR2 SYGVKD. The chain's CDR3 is CAILAGSTDTQYF. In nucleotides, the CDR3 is TGTGCCATTCTAGCGGGGAGCACAGATACGCAGTATTTT.

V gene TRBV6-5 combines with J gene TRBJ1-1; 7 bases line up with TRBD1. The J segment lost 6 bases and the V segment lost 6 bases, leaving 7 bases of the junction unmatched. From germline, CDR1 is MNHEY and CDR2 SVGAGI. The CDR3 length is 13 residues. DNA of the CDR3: TGTGCCAGCAGACCAGGGACAGTCTCTGAAGCTTTCTTT. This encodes CASRPGTVSEAFF.